Below, 13 T cell receptor beta chains from the same sample are listed, as sequenced in a study of identical twins. TCRdb passed the 5' RACE reads through MiXCR, listing each CDR3 protein once. The sample carries about 190,000 distinct CDR3 sequences, approximately 15% recorded once. These data are also associated with another study on T cells expressing NK-cell markers.

The specimen sequenced was CD8+ T cells sorted from blood. The receptors come from a woman between 18 and 30 years old in good health.

The rearrangement uses TRBV6-4 and TRBJ2-5; TRBD2 matches 8 bases. Looked up from germline, CDR1 is MRHNA and CDR2 is SNTAGT. The trim removed 4 bases at V and 2 bases at J, leaving 6 bases unmatched. The CDR3 extends over 15 amino acids. The CDR3 DNA reads TGTGCCAGCAGTGCGGGAGTAGCGGGACAAGAGACCCAGTACTTC. This translates into CASSAGVAGQETQYF.

This clonotype was recorded many times. V usage is TRBV6-1 and J usage is TRBJ2-3, with 8 bases identical to TRBD2. In germline, CDR1 is MNHNS, CDR2 SASEGT. V was clipped by 0 bases and J by 4 bases; unmatched bases: 6. CDR3 length: 16 residues. The CDR3 spells CASSEAAGGGSDTQYF. The CDR3 bases are TGTGCCAGCAGTGAAGCTGCGGGGGGTGGATCAGATACGCAGTATTTT.

In this sample, this clonotype turned up a few times. The chain employs TRBV6-1 and TRBJ2-1; maybe TRBD1 (6 bases). The CDR3 consists of 11 residues. The V end lost 0 bases, the J end lost 15 bases, and 9 bases lay between the germline ends. Germline assignment: CDR1 MNHNS and CDR2 SASEGT. CDR3 DNA sequence: TGTGCCAGCAGTGAAGCGGGCAGGGGGTTCTTC. The encoded protein is CASSEAGRGFF.

The rearrangement uses TRBV27 and TRBJ2-5; D perhaps matches TRBD2 (6 bases). The CDR3 is made up of 13 amino acids. V gave up 5 bases and J gave up 11 bases, with 18 bases separating them. CDR1 is MNHEY and CDR2 is SMNVEV in the germline V gene (reference sequence). CDR3 DNA sequence: TGTGCCAGCAGTACCCGGGACTCCGGTTATCAGTACTTC. Protein product: CASSTRDSGYQYF.

The chain employs TRBV4-1 and TRBJ2-2; the D gene is possibly TRBD2 (6 bases). This CDR3 is 17 amino acids long. V was pared by 2 bases and J by 5 bases, with 18 bases between. The germline V gene encodes CDR1 MGHRA and CDR2 YSYEKL. CDR3 nucleotides: TGCGCCAGCAGCCAACAACATAGGGACTCCTTTACCGGGGAGCTGTTTTTT. It codes for CASSQQHRDSFTGELFF.

V usage is TRBV7-2 and J usage is TRBJ2-2; D is unclear. V lost 8 bases, J lost 3 bases, and 16 bases lay in between. CDR3 size: 15 residues. The germline V gene has CDR1 SGHTA and CDR2 FQGNSA. The CDR3 region has the DNA TGTGCCAGCTCGTGGGTGGGCGGATACACCGGGGAGCTGTTTTTT. It specifies CASSWVGGYTGELFF.

This clonotype was recorded a few times. The gene calls are TRBV5-1 and TRBJ1-2; D might be TRBD1 (5 bases). Germline CDR1 and CDR2: SGHRS and YFSETQ. This CDR3 comprises 15 residues. V lost 0 bases and J 3 bases, leaving 12 bases between the germline ends. This CDR3 reads CASSLAGRADYGYTF. Here the CDR3 DNA reads TGCGCCAGCAGCTTGGCGGGCAGGGCGGACTATGGCTACACCTTC.

Notes on this clonotype: The junction differs from germline at one of its ends, possibly a read error. The rearrangement joins TRBV29-1 to TRBJ2-1, with D tentatively TRBD1 or TRBD2 (5 bases each). Germline V gene data show CDR1 as SQVTM and CDR2 as ANQGSEA. This CDR3 spans 13 amino acids. This CDR3 reads CSVGGSGYDEQFF. The CDR3 coding sequence is TGCAGCGTTGGGGGGTCGGGCTACGATGAGCAGTTCTTC.

The chain employs TRBV5-4 and TRBJ2-3; D is perhaps TRBD2 (7 bases). Germline V gives CDR1 SGHNT, CDR2 YYREEE (reference sequence). V was cut by 2 bases and J by 5 bases, with 18 bases left in between. The CDR3 extends over 16 amino acids. The CDR3 protein is CASSFKGGLVIDTQYF. The CDR3 nucleotides are TGTGCCAGCAGCTTTAAGGGGGGGCTAGTAATAGATACGCAGTATTTT.

The chain recombines TRBV27 with TRBJ2-2, with 7 bases aligning to TRBD2. V was pared by 7 bases and J by 4 bases, with 9 bases of the junction left unmatched. The CDR3 loop spans 15 amino acids. CDR1 MNHEY and CDR2 SMNVEV come from the germline V gene (reference sequence). The CDR3 is CASNWGGRGTGELFF. The CDR3 nucleotides are TGTGCCAGCAACTGGGGCGGGAGAGGCACCGGGGAGCTGTTTTTT.

The chain links TRBV6-5 to TRBJ2-1; D gene uncertain. V was trimmed by 0 bases and J by 9 bases, leaving 15 bases between them. CDR1 is MNHEY and CDR2 is SVGAGI in the germline V gene. The CDR3 loop spans 15 amino acids. The CDR3 spells CASSYSISRNREQFF. CDR3 bases: TGTGCCAGCAGTTACTCGATTTCACGGAACCGTGAGCAGTTCTTC.

The sample holds many counts of this clonotype. The chain couples TRBV5-1 to TRBJ2-3; D might be TRBD2 (7 bases). Germline V lookup: CDR1 SGHRS, CDR2 YFSETQ. Trimming removed 6 bases at V and 6 bases at J, with 11 bases between. This CDR3 spans 12 amino acids. CDR3 in amino acids: CASTGGPDTQYF. CDR3 coding DNA: TGCGCCAGCACCGGGGGGCCCGATACGCAGTATTTT.

This clonotype was found many times. This chain connects TRBV7-9 to TRBJ2-7; 7 positions match TRBD1. V dropped 1 base and J dropped 6; count of bases not matched to a gene: 0. Germline V lookup: CDR1 SEHNR, CDR2 FQNEAQ (reference sequence). There are 12 residues in the CDR3. CDR3 bases: TGTGCCAGCAGCTTAGACAGGGGCGAGCAGTACTTC. It specifies CASSLDRGEQYF.